Reported below is one TCR beta chain. Trimming cost V 6 bases and J 6 bases, with 18 bases left between them. This CDR3 region has 15 residues. CDR1 and CDR2 (germline): LNHDA, SQIVND (reference sequence). Each sample had two DNA replicates, 0.45 to 0.65 ug blood or about 1.5 ug tissue. Repertoires were generated with immunoSEQ multiplex PCR, while TCRdb's copy carries only in-frame clones and drops some. The data contain roughly 56,000 clones, 65% to 80% of them seen just once; the ten biggest clones take up about 3.4%. The data derive from a study of early stage breast cancer tumors. Looking at the study overall: The ER+/PR+/HER2- tumors included fewer than 10 ductal and a few lobular carcinomas. Average read coverage per sample was roughly 9.7-fold.

The specimen sequenced was blood. The chain recombines TRBV19 with TRBJ1-5; D unresolved. The TCR sequence derives from a person younger than 45 with breast cancer. CDR3 protein: CASRTSVIKGQPQHF. The CDR3 DNA reads TGTGCCAGTAGAACATCGGTCATTAAGGGTCAGCCCCAGCATTTT.